This TCR beta chain was captured in a study of yellow fever vaccine responses in identical twins. Points from the study as a whole: Reportedly, twins' vaccine T cell responses looked partly convergent and partly personalized.

J was trimmed by 3 bases and V by 5 bases; bases with no gene match: 12. Germline V CDR1 and CDR2: DFQATT, SNEGSKA (reference sequence). This CDR3 is built from 15 residues. About this clonotype: What it recognizes is unknown.

TCRdb used MiXCR to reprocess the RT-PCR reads, holding one entry per CDR3 protein. The profile covers about 8,700 distinct CDR3 sequences, with around four fifths appearing a single time and approximately 2% taken by the ten largest. The V gene is TRBV20-1, the J gene TRBJ1-1; 7 bases agree with TRBD1. The TCR comes from a young woman who received the yellow fever vaccine. Material: T cells from blood (PBMCs), unsorted or a sorted subset (not recorded which), obtained before or after yellow fever vaccination (not recorded which). For the CDR3, the DNA is TGCAGTGCTGCACAGGGGTTGGGACCGGACACTGAAGCTTTCTTT. Translated, it gives CSAAQGLGPDTEAFF.